This TCR beta chain was recovered during a study of T cell changes during pregnancy in multiple sclerosis. V lost 3 bases to trimming and J lost 0 bases; unmatched junction nucleotides: 16. The CDR3 contains 19 residues. CDR1 and CDR2 from the germline V gene are SGHAT and FQNNGV. Generated by immunoSEQ multiplex PCR, the TCRdb table keeps only in-frame clones and is missing some. This table holds tens of thousands of clones, 85% to 95% found once. The source was CD4+ T cells from peripheral blood mononuclear cells, collected in the third trimester of pregnancy. This clonotype was obtained from a female donor with multiple sclerosis, enrolled in a pregnancy study. The chain is built from TRBV11-2 and TRBJ2-7; 8 nucleotides line up with TRBD1. CDR3 loop: CASSFFKGTGPTLSYEQYF. CDR3 coding DNA: TGTGCCAGCAGCTTCTTTAAAGGGACAGGACCTACGCTCTCCTACGAGCAGTACTTC.